The 19 T cell receptor beta chains below all came from one sample that was sequenced in a study of early T cells in non-severe SARS-CoV-2 infection. TCRdb re-called the 5' RACE reads with MiXCR, one entry per CDR3 protein. The table shows fewer than 85,000 distinct CDR3 sequences, with 15% to 17% occurring only once. Sequencing was performed on whole blood. Receptor source: an adult who was a healthcare worker with PCR-confirmed SARS-CoV-2 infection or an uninfected control (not recorded which).

This chain uses TRBV20-1 with TRBJ2-7; a weak D match, TRBD1 (6 bases). Trimming took off 6 bases at V and 7 bases at J, with 16 bases between the two ends. The CDR3 covers 12 residues. Germline CDR1 and CDR2: DFQATT and SNEGSKA (reference sequence). CDR3 in DNA: TGCAGTGCAGAGGGCAGGGGTCGGGAGCAGTACTTC. Its translation: CSAEGRGREQYF.

V gene TRBV28 combines with J gene TRBJ2-7, with 8 bases identical to TRBD1. Trimming at V came to 7 bases and at J to 2 bases, leaving 7 bases not matched to a gene. The CDR3 contains 14 residues. Germline CDR1 is MDHEN and CDR2 is SYDVKM. CDR3 coding DNA: TGTGCCAGCACCCCTCCGGGACAGGCCTACGAGCAGTACTTC. Translation: CASTPPGQAYEQYF.

As concerns this clonotype: Germline and junction disagree at one end, which may indicate a read error. The rearrangement joins TRBV3-1 to TRBJ1-2, with unresolved D. The CDR3 extends over 12 amino acids. Germline loops: CDR1 LGHDT, CDR2 YNNKEL (reference sequence). The CDR3 coding sequence is TGCGCCAGCAGTTCTAACATCCATGGCTACACCTTC. This gives the protein CASSSNIHGYTF.

The genes are TRBV29-1 and TRBJ1-5; no definite D call. Germline assignment: CDR1 SQVTM and CDR2 ANQGSEA. V lost 5 bases and J 9 bases, leaving 20 bases between the germline ends. The CDR3 runs 14 residues. Written as DNA, the CDR3 is TGCAGCGTTCTGTTAACATCTCGCTGGGGGCCCCAGCATTTT. Translated: CSVLLTSRWGPQHF.

This clonotype has a handful of counts. This sequence joins TRBV12-3 or TRBV12-4 and TRBJ2-5; TRBD2 agrees at 9 bases. CDR3 length equals 15 residues. With 3 bases clipped from V and 4 bases from J, the junction kept 6 bases outside the gene matches. The chain's CDR3 is CASSLRGGQGETQYF. The CDR3 coding sequence is TGTGCCAGCAGTTTGCGGGGGGGGCAGGGAGAGACCCAGTACTTC.

The table lists this clonotype with a few counts. The gene calls are TRBV19 and TRBJ2-7; D unresolved. The CDR3 consists of 16 residues. From germline, CDR1 is LNHDA and CDR2 SQIVND (reference sequence). Deletions cut 1 base from V and 2 bases from J, with 15 bases between. The CDR3 loop is CASSIGPGVLPYEQYF. The DNA for the CDR3 is TGTGCCAGTAGTATAGGCCCAGGTGTTCTTCCCTACGAGCAGTACTTC.

This sequence joins TRBV11-2 and TRBJ1-4; weak D call: TRBD1 (6 bases). The germline CDR1 and CDR2 sequences are SGHAT and FQNNGV. The CDR3 has 15 residues. Between the trimmed V and J ends, which lost 1 base and 2 bases, there was a span of 8 bases. The CDR3 reads CASSLAGDTNEKLFF. In DNA form, the CDR3 reads TGTGCCAGCAGCTTAGCAGGGGACACTAATGAAAAACTGTTTTTT.

The chain combines TRBV5-6 with TRBJ1-3; D remains unclear. V dropped 5 bases and J dropped 14 bases, with 26 bases sitting between them. CDR1 is SGHDT, CDR2 YYEEEE, per germline. This CDR3 region has 15 residues. The CDR3 protein is CASSPNPASLQALYF. Written as DNA, the CDR3 is TGTGCCAGCAGTCCCAACCCAGCTTCGCTCCAAGCTTTATATTTT. Filled out from reference TRBV5-6 and TRBJ1-3, the complete variable domain reads DAGVTQSPTHLIKTRGQQVTLRCSPKSGHDTVSWYQQALGQGPQFIFQYYEEEERQRGNFPDRFSGHQFPNYSSELNVNALLLGDSALYLCASSPNPASLQALYFGEGSWLTVV.

The sample holds a few counts of this clonotype. This chain joins TRBV7-2 and TRBJ2-7, with TRBD2 matching 9 bases. The V gene's germline CDR1 is SGHTA and CDR2 FQGNSA. The length of the CDR3 is 16 residues. The J segment lost 3 bases and the V segment lost 3 bases, leaving 9 bases of the junction unmatched. CDR3 nucleotides: TGTGCCAGCAGCTTCCAGGCGACTAGCGGATTCTACGAGCAGTACTTC. Translation: CASSFQATSGFYEQYF.

The gene calls are TRBV2 and TRBJ2-2; no reliable D call. This CDR3 has 12 residues. In germline, CDR1 is SNHLY, CDR2 FYNNEI. V lost 2 bases to trimming and J lost 6 bases, with 4 bases between them. The CDR3 is CASSESAGELFF. In DNA, the CDR3 is TGTGCCAGCAGTGAATCCGCCGGGGAGCTGTTTTTT.

This clonotype has more than one count but fewer than ten. The chain employs TRBV5-6 and TRBJ2-1; TRBD1 aligns across 9 bases. With 5 bases clipped from V and 7 bases from J, the junction kept 7 bases outside the gene matches. This CDR3 has 14 residues. Germline V gene data show CDR1 as SGHDT and CDR2 as YYEEEE. CDR3 in amino acids: CASRRTGEANEQFF. Written as DNA, the CDR3 is TGTGCCAGCAGACGGACAGGGGAGGCAAATGAGCAGTTCTTC.

The CDR3 DNA is TGCAGTGCTCACCCGGGACTAGGTGGCAATGAGCAGTTCTTC. As protein: CSAHPGLGGNEQFF. The chain links TRBV20-1 to TRBJ2-1, with TRBD2 identical over 8 bases. The CDR3 length is 14 residues. Germline values: CDR1 DFQATT, CDR2 SNEGSKA (reference sequence). V was clipped by 5 bases and J by 6 bases; unmatched bases: 9.

This clonotype was counted once. The CDR3 DNA reads TGTGCCAGCAGTCAGGCCTTAGGGGAGACCCAGTACTTC. Residues: CASSQALGETQYF. The genes are TRBV12-3 or TRBV12-4 and TRBJ2-5; no firm D call. The CDR3 sequence is 13 residues long. V gave up 5 bases and J gave up 5 bases, with 12 bases separating them.

This rearrangement joins TRBV12-3 or TRBV12-4 to TRBJ2-3, with 7 bases that match TRBD1. The CDR3 has 15 amino acids. V dropped 6 bases and J dropped 4; count of bases not matched to a gene: 10. The DNA of the CDR3 is TGTGCCAGCAGGCCGAGACAGGGATACGCAGATACGCAGTATTTT. Protein product: CASRPRQGYADTQYF.

The rearrangement links TRBV7-9 to TRBJ1-1; 7 nucleotides line up with TRBD1. The CDR3 is 13 residues long. With 6 bases clipped from V and 3 bases from J, the junction kept 4 bases outside the gene matches. Germline loops: CDR1 SEHNR, CDR2 FQNEAQ (reference sequence). The CDR3: CASSFQGDTEAFF. For the CDR3, the DNA is TGTGCCAGCAGTTTTCAGGGGGACACTGAAGCTTTCTTT.

The chain is built from TRBV7-6 and TRBJ2-7; TRBD1 matches 11 bases. This CDR3 has 15 residues. Per germline, CDR1 SGHVS and CDR2 FNYEAQ. V was clipped by 5 bases and J by 2 bases; unmatched bases: 5. CDR3 loop: CASSPGQGGTYEQYF. The CDR3 DNA follows: TGTGCCAGCAGCCCGGGACAGGGGGGTACCTACGAGCAGTACTTC. The variable domain in full, completed from reference TRBV7-6 and TRBJ2-7, reads GAGVSQSPRYKVTKRGQDVALRCDPISGHVSLYWYRQALGQGPEFLTYFNYEAQQDKSGLPNDRFSAERPEGSISTLTIQRTEQRDSAMYRCASSPGQGGTYEQYFGPGTRLTVT.

V usage is TRBV20-1 and J usage is TRBJ1-2; D is perhaps TRBD1 (5 bases). Trimming shortened V by 4 bases and J by 2 bases, and 14 bases separated the two germline ends. CDR1 and CDR2 from the germline V gene are DFQATT and SNEGSKA (reference sequence). CDR3 size: 14 residues. Here the CDR3 reads CSAKKDPGNYGYTF. The CDR3 nucleotides read TGCAGTGCTAAAAAGGACCCAGGGAACTATGGCTACACCTTC.

The chain uses TRBV7-9 and TRBJ1-5; TRBD1 aligns across 7 bases. V lost 2 bases to trimming and J lost 6 bases; unmatched junction nucleotides: 7. The germline V gene encodes CDR1 SEHNR and CDR2 FQNEAQ (reference sequence). CDR3 length: 15 residues. CDR3 protein: CASSLTGTASQPQHF. CDR3 bases: TGTGCCAGCAGCTTAACCGGGACAGCGAGTCAGCCCCAGCATTTT. The full variable domain, rest sourced from reference TRBV7-9 and TRBJ1-5, is DTGVSQNPRHKITKRGQNVTFRCDPISEHNRLYWYRQTLGQGPEFLTYFQNEAQLEKSRLLSDRFSAERPKGSFSTLEIQRTEQGDSAMYLCASSLTGTASQPQHFGDGTRLSIL.

The rearrangement links TRBV5-5 to TRBJ1-1; the D is unclear. V lost 0 bases and J 1 base, leaving 7 bases between the germline ends. CDR1 is SGHKS and CDR2 is YYEKEE in the germline V gene (reference sequence). The CDR3 loop spans 14 amino acids. The CDR3 sequence is CASSLDFRNTEAFF. CDR3 bases: TGTGCCAGCAGCTTGGATTTTCGGAACACTGAAGCTTTCTTT.